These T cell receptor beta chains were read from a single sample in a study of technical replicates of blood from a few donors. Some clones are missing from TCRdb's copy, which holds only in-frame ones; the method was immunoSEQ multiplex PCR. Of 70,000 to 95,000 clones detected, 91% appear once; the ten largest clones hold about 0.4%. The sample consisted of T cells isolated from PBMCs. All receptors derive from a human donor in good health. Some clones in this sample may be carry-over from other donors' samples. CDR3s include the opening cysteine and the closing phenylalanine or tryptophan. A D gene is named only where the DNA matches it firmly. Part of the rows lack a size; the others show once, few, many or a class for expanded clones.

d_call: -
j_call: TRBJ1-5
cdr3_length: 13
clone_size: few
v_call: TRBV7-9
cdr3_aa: CASSLGSYQPQHF
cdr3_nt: TGTGCCAGCAGCTTGGGCAGCTATCAGCCCCAGCATTTT

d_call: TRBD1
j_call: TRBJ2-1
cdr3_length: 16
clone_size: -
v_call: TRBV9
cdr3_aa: CASSVPGGSSYNEQFF
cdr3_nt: TGTGCCAGCAGCGTTCCAGGGGGCAGCTCCTACAATGAGCAGTTCTTC

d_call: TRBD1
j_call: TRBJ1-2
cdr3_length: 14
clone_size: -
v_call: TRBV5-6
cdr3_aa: CASSFGQGIYGYTF
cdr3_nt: TGTGCCAGCAGCTTCGGACAGGGGATCTATGGCTACACCTTC

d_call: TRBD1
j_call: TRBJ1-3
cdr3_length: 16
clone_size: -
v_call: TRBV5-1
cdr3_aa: CASSPEQGTSGNTIYF
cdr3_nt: TGCGCCAGCAGCCCAGAACAGGGGACCTCTGGAAACACCATATATTTT

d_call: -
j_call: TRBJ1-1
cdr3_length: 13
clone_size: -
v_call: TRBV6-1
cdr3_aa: CASSHRVSTEAFF
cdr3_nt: TGTGCCAGCAGTCACAGGGTAAGCACTGAAGCTTTCTTT

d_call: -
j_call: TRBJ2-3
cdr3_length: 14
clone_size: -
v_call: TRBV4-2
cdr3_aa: CASSQVAEVFTQYF
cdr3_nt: TGTGCCAGCAGCCAAGTCGCGGAGGTGTTTACGCAGTATTTT

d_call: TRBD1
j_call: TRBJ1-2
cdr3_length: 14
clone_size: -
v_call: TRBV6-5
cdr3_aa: CASSGLQGAGGYTF
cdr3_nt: TGTGCCAGCAGTGGTCTTCAGGGGGCGGGGGGCTACACCTTC

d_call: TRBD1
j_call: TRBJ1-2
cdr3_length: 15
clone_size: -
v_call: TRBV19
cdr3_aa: CASSMSRGLIYGYTF
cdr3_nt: TGTGCCAGTAGTATGAGCAGGGGGCTAATATATGGCTACACCTTC

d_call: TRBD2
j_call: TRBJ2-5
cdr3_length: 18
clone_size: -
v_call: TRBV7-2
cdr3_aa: CASSFSWTSGRVEETQYF
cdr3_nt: TGTGCCAGCAGCTTTAGCTGGACTAGCGGGAGGGTAGAGGAGACCCAGTACTTC

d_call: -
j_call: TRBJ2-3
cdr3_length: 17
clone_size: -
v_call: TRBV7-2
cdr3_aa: CASSRYAGATSTDTQYF
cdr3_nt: TGTGCCAGCAGCAGATATGCAGGGGCGACTAGCACAGATACGCAGTATTTT

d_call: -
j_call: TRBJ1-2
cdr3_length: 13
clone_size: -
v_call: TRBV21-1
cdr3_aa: CASSRDSYYGYTF
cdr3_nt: TGTGCCAGCAGCAGGGACAGCTACTATGGCTACACCTTC

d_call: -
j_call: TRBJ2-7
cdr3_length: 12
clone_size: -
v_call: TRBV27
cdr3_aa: CASSPTVYEQYF
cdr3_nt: TGTGCCAGCAGCCCAACGGTCTACGAGCAGTACTTC

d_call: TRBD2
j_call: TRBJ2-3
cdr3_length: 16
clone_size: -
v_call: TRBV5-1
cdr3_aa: CASSLGGGRGTDTQYF
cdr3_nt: TGCGCCAGCAGCTTGGGGGGCGGGAGAGGCACAGATACGCAGTATTTT

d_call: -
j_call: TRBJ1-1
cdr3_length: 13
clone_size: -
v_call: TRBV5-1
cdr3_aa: CASSLTGTTEAFF
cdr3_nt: TGCGCCAGCAGCTTGACAGGGACCACTGAAGCTTTCTTT

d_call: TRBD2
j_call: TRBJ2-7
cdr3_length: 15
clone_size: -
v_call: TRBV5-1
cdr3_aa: CASSLSGLAGDEQYF
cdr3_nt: TGCGCCAGCAGCTTATCCGGACTAGCGGGAGACGAGCAGTACTTC

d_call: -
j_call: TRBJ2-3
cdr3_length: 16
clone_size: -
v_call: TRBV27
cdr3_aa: CASSWTSLHGTDTQYF
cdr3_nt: TGTGCCAGCAGTTGGACTTCCCTCCACGGCACAGATACGCAGTATTTT

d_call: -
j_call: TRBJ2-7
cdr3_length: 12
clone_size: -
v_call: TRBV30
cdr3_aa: CAWNAGAYEQYF
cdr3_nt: TGTGCCTGGAACGCGGGCGCCTACGAGCAGTACTTC

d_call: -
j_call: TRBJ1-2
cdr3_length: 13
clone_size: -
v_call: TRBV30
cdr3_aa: CAWRGGANYGYTF
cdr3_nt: TGTGCCTGGAGAGGGGGGGCTAACTATGGCTACACCTTC

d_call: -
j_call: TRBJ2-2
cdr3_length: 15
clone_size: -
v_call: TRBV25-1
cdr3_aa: CASSESGEVMRELFF
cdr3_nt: TGTGCCAGCAGTGAATCCGGGGAAGTTATGCGGGAGCTGTTTTTT

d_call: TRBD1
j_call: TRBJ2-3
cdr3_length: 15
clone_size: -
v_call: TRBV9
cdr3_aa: CASSSGQVSTDTQYF
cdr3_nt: TGTGCCAGCAGCTCCGGACAGGTCAGCACAGATACGCAGTATTTT

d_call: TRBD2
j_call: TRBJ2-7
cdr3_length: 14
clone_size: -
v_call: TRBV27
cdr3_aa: CASSEREGHYEQYF
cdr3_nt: TGTGCCAGCAGCGAGAGGGAGGGCCATTACGAGCAGTACTTC

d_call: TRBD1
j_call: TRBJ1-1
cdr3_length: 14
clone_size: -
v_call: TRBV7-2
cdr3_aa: CASSLSGTDTEAFF
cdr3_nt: TGTGCCAGCAGCTTAAGTGGGACAGACACTGAAGCTTTCTTT

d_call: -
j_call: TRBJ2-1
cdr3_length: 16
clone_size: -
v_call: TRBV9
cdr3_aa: CASSVGASELYNEQFF
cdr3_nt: TGTGCCAGCAGCGTAGGGGCTAGCGAACTCTACAATGAGCAGTTCTTC

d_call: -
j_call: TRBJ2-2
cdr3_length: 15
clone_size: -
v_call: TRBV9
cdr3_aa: CASSVNAGVTGELFF
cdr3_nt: TGTGCCAGCAGCGTAAATGCAGGGGTAACCGGGGAGCTGTTTTTT

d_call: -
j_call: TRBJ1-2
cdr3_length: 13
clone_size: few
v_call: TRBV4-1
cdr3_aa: CASSQERGSGYTF
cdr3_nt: TGCGCCAGCAGCCAAGAGCGGGGATCTGGCTACACCTTC

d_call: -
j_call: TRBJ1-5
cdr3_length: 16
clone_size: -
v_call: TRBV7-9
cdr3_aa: CASSPSRGSGNQPQHF
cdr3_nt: TGTGCCAGCAGCCCCAGTAGGGGATCTGGCAATCAGCCCCAGCATTTT

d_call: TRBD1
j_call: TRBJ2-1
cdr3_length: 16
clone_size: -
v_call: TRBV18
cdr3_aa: CASSPKRTGGRNEQFF
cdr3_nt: TGTGCCAGCTCACCGAAAAGGACAGGGGGACGGAATGAGCAGTTCTTC

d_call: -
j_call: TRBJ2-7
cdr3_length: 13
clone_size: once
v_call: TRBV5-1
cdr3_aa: CASSLAGRSEQYF
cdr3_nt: TGCGCCAGCAGCTTGGCCGGTCGATCCGAGCAGTACTTC

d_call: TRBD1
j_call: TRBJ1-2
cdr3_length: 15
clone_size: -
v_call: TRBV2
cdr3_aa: CASSPTGADFYGYTF
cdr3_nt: TGTGCCAGCAGTCCGACAGGGGCGGATTTCTATGGCTACACCTTC